This T cell receptor beta chain came from a study of control samples from healthy donors and cancer patients. The count of this clone is one. Germline V gene sequence: CDR1 SGHRS, CDR2 YFSETQ. With 0 bases removed from V and 5 bases from J, the gap between germline ends came to 14 bases. The CDR3 consists of 16 residues. The protocol was immunoSEQ multiplex PCR, while the TCRdb copy is restricted to in-frame clones and leaves out a portion. This sample has approximately 170,000 clones, with about 90% found just once. The rearrangement uses TRBV5-1 and TRBJ2-2, with D tentatively TRBD1 (7 bases). Sequencing used blood. This receptor was identified in a woman between 45 and 60 years old in good health. The CDR3 region has the DNA TGCGCCAGCAGCTTGGCCGCGGCAGGGGGGACCGGGGAGCTGTTTTTT. Translation gives CASSLAAAGGTGELFF.